This T cell receptor (beta chain) was recovered during a study of T cell repertoires in cytomegalovirus infection. Across the study: In public TCR beta signatures, there were indications of both CMV infection and matching HLA type.

From the reads, TCRdb called clonotypes with MiXCR, one entry per CDR3 protein. This sample carries around 70,000 distinct CDR3 sequences, about 4.2% of them seen once, and the ten largest clones take less than 25%. This clonotype was detected ten times or more. Sequenced material: PBMCs. The TCR was taken from a human donor in good health (CMV status not recorded). Some clones in this sample may be carry-over from other donors' samples.

This chain's CDR3 is CASSLSGGGNQPQHF. For the CDR3, the DNA is TGTGCCAGCAGCTTATCCGGGGGAGGCAATCAGCCCCAGCATTTT. V gene TRBV7-2 combines with J gene TRBJ1-5; perhaps TRBD1 as D (5 bases). The V end lost 2 bases, the J end lost 2 bases, and 10 bases lay between the germline ends. The germline CDR1 and CDR2 sequences are SGHTA and FQGNSA. The CDR3 runs to 15 residues.